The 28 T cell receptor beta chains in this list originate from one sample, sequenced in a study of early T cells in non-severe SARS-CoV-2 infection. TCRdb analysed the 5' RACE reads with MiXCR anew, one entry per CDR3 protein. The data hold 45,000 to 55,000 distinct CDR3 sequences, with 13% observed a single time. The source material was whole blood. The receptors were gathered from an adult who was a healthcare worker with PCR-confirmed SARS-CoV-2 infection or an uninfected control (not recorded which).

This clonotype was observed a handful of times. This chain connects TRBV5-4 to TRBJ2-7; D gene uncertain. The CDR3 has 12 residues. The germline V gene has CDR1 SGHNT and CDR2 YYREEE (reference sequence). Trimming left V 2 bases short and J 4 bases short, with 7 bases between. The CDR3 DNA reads TGTGCCAGCAGCTTTCTAGAATACGAGCAGTACTTC. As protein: CASSFLEYEQYF.

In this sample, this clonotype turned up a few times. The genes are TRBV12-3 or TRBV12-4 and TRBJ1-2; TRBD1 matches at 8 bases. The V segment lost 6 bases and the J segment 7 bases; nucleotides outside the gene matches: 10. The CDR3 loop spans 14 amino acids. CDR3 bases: TGTGCCAGCAGCCAAGGACAGGGACCGCTTGGCTACACCTTC. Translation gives CASSQGQGPLGYTF.

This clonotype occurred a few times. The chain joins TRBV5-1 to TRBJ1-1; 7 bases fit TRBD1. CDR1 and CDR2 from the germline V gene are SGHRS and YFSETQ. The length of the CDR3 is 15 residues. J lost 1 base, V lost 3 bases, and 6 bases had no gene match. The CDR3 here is CASSSRQGSNTEAFF. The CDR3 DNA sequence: TGCGCCAGCAGCTCAAGACAGGGTTCGAACACTGAAGCTTTCTTT.

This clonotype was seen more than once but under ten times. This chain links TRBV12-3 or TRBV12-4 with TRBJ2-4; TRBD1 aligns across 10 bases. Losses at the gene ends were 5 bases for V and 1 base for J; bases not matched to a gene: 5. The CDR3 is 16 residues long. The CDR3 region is CASSRTGGLAKNIQYF. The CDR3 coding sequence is TGTGCCAGCAGTAGGACAGGGGGATTGGCCAAAAACATTCAGTACTTC.

Written as DNA, the CDR3 is TGTGCCAGCAGCCAGACCTGGGGGGGCGAGCAGTACTTC. Its translation is CASSQTWGGEQYF. The genes are TRBV3-1 and TRBJ2-7; 7 bases fit TRBD2. The germline V gene encodes CDR1 LGHDT and CDR2 YNNKEL (reference sequence). V shed 3 bases, J shed 6 bases, and the junction held 5 bases outside the gene matches. The CDR3 runs 13 residues.

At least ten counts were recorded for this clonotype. CDR3 in DNA: TGCAGTGCTCGGAGTAGCAATCAGCCCCAGCATTTT. It is translated as CSARSSNQPQHF. The chain has TRBV20-1 and TRBJ1-5, with D hard to call. Germline lookup yields CDR1 DFQATT and CDR2 SNEGSKA (reference sequence). This CDR3 is built from 12 residues. The V gene lost 5 bases and the J gene lost 0 bases, with 5 bases spanning the gap.

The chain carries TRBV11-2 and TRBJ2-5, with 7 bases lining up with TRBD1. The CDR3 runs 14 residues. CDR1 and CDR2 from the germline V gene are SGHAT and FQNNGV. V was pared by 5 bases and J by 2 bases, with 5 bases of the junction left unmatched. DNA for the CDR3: TGTGCCAGCAGCGTTTACAGGGGTCAAGAGACCCAGTACTTC. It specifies CASSVYRGQETQYF.

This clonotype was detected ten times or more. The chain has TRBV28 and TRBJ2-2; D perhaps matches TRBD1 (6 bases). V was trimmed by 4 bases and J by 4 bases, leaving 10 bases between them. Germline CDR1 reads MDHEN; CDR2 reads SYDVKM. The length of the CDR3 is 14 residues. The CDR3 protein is CASSSQGGTGELFF. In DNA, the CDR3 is TGTGCCAGCAGTTCCCAAGGGGGCACCGGGGAGCTGTTTTTT.

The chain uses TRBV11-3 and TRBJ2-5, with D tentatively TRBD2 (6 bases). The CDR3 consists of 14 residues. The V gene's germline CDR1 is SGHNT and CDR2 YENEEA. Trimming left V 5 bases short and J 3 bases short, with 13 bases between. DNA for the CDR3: TGTGCCAGCAGCGTAAATAGCGGAAAAGAGACCCAGTACTTC. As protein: CASSVNSGKETQYF.

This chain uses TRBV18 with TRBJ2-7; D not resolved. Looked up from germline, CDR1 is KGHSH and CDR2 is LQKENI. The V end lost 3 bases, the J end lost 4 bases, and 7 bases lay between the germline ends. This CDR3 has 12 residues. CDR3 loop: CASSPNRYEQYF. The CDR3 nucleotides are TGTGCCAGCTCACCCAATAGGTACGAGCAGTACTTC.

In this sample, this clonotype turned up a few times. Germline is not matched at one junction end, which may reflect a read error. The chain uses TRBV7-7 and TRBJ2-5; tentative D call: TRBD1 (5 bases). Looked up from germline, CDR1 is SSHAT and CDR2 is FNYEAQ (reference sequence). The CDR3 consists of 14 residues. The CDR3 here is CASSRNRNQETQYF. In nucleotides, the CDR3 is TGTGCTAGCAGCCGGAACAGGAACCAAGAGACCCAGTACTTC.

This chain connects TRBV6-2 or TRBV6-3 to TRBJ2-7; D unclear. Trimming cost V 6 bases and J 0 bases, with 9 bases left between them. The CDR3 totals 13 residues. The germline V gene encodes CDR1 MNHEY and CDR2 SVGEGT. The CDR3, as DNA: TGTGCCAGCAGGAGCGATAGCTCCTACGAGCAGTACTTC. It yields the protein CASRSDSSYEQYF.

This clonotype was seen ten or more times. CDR3 nucleotides: TGTGCCAGCAGCTTAGATCGGTCGGGAGGGCCCAGAGATACGCAGTATTTT. The encoded protein is CASSLDRSGGPRDTQYF. V usage is TRBV11-1 and J usage is TRBJ2-3, with 8 bases matching TRBD2. Germline CDR1 and CDR2: SGHAT and FQDESV (reference sequence). The CDR3 totals 17 residues. V shed 1 base and J 5 bases; nucleotides not matched to a gene: 11.

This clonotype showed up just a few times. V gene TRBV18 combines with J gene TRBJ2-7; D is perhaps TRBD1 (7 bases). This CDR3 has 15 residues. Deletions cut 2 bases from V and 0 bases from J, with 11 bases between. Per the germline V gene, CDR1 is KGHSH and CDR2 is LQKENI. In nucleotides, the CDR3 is TGTGCCAGCTCACCAGCGGGACAGCGCTCCTACGAGCAGTACTTC. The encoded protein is CASSPAGQRSYEQYF.

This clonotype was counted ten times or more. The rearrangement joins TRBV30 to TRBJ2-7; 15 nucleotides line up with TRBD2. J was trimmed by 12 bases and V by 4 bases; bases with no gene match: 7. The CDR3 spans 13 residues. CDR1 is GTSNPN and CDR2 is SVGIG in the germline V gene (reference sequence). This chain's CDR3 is CAWTGTSGRKLYF. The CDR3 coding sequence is TGTGCCTGGACCGGGACTAGCGGGAGGAAATTGTACTTC.

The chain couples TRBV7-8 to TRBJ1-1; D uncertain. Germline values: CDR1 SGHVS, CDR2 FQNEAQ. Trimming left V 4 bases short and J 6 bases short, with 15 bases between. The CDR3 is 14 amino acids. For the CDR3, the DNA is TGTGCCAGCAGCTACCGACCCTCATCCGCTGAAGCTTTCTTT. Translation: CASSYRPSSAEAFF. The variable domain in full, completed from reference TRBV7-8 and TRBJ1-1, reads GAGVSQSPRYKVAKRGQDVALRCDPISGHVSLFWYQQALGQGPEFLTYFQNEAQLDKSGLPSDRFFAERPEGSVSTLKIQRTQQEDSAVYLCASSYRPSSAEAFFGQGTRLTVV.

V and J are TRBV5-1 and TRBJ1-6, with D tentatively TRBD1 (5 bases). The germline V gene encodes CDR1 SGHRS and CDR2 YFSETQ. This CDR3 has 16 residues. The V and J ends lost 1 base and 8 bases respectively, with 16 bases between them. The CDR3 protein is CASSLSPGSGDSPLHF. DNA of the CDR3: TGCGCCAGCAGCTTGAGCCCAGGGAGTGGAGATTCACCCCTCCACTTT.

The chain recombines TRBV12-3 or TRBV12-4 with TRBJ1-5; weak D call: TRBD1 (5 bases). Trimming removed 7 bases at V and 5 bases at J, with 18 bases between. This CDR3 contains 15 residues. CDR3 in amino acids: CASNRKGIGYQPQHF. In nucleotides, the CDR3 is TGTGCCAGCAATAGGAAGGGGATAGGGTATCAGCCCCAGCATTTT.

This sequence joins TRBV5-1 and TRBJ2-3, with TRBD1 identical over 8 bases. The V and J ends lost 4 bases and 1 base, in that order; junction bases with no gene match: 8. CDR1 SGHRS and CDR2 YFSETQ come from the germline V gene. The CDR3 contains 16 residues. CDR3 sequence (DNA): TGCGCCAGCAGCCCCTCTCCAGGGGGCGGCACAGATACGCAGTATTTT. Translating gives CASSPSPGGGTDTQYF.

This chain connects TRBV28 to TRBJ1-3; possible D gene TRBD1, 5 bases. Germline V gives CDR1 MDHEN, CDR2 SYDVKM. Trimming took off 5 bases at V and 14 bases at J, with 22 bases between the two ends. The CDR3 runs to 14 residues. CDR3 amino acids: CASSTGRVLAVLYF. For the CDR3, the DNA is TGTGCCAGCAGTACGGGACGGGTGTTGGCAGTCCTATATTTT.

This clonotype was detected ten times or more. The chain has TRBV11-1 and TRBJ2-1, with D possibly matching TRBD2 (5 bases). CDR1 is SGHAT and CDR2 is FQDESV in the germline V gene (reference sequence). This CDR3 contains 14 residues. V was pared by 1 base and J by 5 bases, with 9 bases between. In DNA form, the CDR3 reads TGTGCCAGCAGCTTAGGAAGGACTCACAATGAGCAGTTCTTC. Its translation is CASSLGRTHNEQFF.

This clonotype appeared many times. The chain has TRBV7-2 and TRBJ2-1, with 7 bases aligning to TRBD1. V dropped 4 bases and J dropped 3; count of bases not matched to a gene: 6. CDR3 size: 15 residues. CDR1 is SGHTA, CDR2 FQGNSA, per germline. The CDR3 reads CASSSTGSGYNEQFF. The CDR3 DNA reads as TGTGCCAGCAGCTCGACAGGGTCGGGCTACAATGAGCAGTTCTTC.

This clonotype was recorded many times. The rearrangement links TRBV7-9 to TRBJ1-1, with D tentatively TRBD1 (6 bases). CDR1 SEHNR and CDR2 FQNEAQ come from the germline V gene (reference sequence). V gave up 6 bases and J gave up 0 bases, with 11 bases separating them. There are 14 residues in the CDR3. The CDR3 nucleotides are TGTGCCAGCAGACCCGACAGGCTGAACACTGAAGCTTTCTTT. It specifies CASRPDRLNTEAFF. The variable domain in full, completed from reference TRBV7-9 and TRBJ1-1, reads DTGVSQNPRHKITKRGQNVTFRCDPISEHNRLYWYRQTLGQGPEFLTYFQNEAQLEKSRLLSDRFSAERPKGSFSTLEIQRTEQGDSAMYLCASRPDRLNTEAFFGQGTRLTVV.

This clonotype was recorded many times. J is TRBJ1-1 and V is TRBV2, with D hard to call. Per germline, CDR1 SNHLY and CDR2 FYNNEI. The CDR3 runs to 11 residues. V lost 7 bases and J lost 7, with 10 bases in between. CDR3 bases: TGTGCCAGCAACGTTAGGGATGAAGCTTTCTTT. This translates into CASNVRDEAFF.

CDR3 sequence: CASRTGVAYEQYF. As DNA, the CDR3 is TGTGCCAGCAGGACAGGGGTCGCCTACGAGCAGTACTTC. The chain joins TRBV28 to TRBJ2-7; 8 bases agree with TRBD1. From germline, CDR1 is MDHEN and CDR2 SYDVKM. V dropped 6 bases and J dropped 2; count of bases not matched to a gene: 3. The CDR3 has 13 amino acids.

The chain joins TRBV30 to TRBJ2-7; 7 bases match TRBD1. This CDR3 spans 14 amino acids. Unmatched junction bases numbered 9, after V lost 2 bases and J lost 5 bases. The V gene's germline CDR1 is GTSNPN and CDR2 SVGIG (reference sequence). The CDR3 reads CAWSLRRGSHEQYF. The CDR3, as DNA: TGTGCCTGGAGTTTGCGCAGGGGGTCCCACGAGCAGTACTTC.

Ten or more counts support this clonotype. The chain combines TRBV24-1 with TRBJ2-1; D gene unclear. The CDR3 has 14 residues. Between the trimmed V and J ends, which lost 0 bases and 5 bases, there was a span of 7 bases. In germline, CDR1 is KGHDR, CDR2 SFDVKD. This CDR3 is CATSDLGENNEQFF. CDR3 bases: TGTGCCACCAGTGATTTGGGAGAGAACAATGAGCAGTTCTTC.

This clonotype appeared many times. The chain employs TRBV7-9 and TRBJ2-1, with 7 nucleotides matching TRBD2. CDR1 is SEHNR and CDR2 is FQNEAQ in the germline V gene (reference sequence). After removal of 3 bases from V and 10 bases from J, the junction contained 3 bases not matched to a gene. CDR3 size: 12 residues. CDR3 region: CASSFLSGEQFF. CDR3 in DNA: TGTGCCAGCAGCTTCCTTAGCGGGGAGCAGTTCTTC.